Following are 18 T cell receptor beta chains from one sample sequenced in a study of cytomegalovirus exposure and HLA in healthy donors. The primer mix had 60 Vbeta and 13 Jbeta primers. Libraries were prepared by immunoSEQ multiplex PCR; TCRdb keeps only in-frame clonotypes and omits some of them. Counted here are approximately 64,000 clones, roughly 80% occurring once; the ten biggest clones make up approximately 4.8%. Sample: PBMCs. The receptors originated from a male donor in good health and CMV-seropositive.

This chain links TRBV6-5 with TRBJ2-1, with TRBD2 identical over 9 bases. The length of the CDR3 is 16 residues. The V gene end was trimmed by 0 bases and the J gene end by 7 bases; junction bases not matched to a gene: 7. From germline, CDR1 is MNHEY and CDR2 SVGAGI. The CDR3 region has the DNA TGTGCCAGCAGTTACTCGAGGAGCGGGGGGCAGAATGAGCAGTTCTTC. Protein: CASSYSRSGGQNEQFF.

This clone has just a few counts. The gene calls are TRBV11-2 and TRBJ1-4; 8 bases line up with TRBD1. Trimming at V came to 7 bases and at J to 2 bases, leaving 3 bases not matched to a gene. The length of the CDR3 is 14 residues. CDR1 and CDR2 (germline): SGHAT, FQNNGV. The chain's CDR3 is CASIRGPTNEKLFF. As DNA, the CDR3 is TGTGCCAGCATCAGGGGGCCGACTAATGAAAAACTGTTTTTT. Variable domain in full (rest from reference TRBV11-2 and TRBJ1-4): EAGVAQSPRYKIIEKRQSVAFWCNPISGHATLYWYQQILGQGPKLLIQFQNNGVVDDSQLPKDRFSAERLKGVDSTLKIQPAKLEDSAVYLCASIRGPTNEKLFFGSGTQLSVL.

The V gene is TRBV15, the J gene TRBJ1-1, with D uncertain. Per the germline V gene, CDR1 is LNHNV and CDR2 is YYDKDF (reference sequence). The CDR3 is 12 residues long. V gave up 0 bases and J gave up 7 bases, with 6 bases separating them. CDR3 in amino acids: CATSRDRVEAFF. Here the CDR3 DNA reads TGTGCCACCAGCAGAGACCGAGTTGAAGCTTTCTTT.

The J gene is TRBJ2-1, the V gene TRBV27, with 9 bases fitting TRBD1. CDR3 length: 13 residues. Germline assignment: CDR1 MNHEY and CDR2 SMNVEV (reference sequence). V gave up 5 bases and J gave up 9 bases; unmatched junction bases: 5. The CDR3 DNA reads TGTGCCAGCAGTACCTACAGGGGGCCTGAGCAGTTCTTC. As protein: CASSTYRGPEQFF.

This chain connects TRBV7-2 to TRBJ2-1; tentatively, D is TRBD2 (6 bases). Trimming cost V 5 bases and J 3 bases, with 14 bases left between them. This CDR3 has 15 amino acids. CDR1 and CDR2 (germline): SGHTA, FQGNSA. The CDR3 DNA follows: TGTGCCAGCAGCGCCTCACCCGGGAGCTACAATGAGCAGTTCTTC. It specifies CASSASPGSYNEQFF.

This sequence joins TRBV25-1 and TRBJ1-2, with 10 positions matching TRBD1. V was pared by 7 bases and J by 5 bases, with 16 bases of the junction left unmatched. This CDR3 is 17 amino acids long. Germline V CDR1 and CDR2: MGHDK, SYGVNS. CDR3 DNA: TGTGCCAGCAACCACGGGCGGGGGACAGGGGAGGGGTATGGCTACACCTTC. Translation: CASNHGRGTGEGYGYTF.

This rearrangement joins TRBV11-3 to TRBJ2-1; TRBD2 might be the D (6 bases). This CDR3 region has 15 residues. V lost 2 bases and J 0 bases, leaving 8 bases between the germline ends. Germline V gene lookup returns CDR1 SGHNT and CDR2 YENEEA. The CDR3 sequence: CASSLTGGSYNEQFF. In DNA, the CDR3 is TGTGCCAGCAGCTTAACCGGGGGCTCCTACAATGAGCAGTTCTTC.

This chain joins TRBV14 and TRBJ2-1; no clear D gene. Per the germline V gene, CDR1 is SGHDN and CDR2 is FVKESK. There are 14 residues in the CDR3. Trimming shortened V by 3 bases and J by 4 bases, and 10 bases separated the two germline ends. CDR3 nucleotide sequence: TGTGCCAGCAGCCACGTTGAGATGTACAATGAGCAGTTCTTC. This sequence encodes CASSHVEMYNEQFF. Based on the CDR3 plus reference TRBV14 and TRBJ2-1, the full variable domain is EAGVTQFPSHSVIEKGQTVTLRCDPISGHDNLYWYRRVMGKEIKFLLHFVKESKQDESGMPNNRFLAERTGGTYSTLKVQPAELEDSGVYFCASSHVEMYNEQFFGPGTRLTVL.

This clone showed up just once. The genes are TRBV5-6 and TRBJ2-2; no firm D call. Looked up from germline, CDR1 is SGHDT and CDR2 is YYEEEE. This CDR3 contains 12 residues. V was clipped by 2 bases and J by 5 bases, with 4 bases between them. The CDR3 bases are TGTGCCAGCAGCTTCCGTACCGGGGAGCTGTTTTTT. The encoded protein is CASSFRTGELFF.

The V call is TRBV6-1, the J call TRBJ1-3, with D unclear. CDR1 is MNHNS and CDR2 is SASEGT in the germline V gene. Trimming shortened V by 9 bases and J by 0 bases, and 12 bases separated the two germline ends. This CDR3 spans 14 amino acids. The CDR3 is CASRTDSSGNTIYF. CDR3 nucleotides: TGTGCCAGTCGTACGGACTCCTCTGGAAACACCATATATTTT.

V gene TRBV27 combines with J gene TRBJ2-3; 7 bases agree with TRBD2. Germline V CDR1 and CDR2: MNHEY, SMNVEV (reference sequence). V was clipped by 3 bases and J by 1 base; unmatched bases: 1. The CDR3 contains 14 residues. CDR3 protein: CASSLAGGTDTQYF. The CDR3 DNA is TGTGCCAGCAGTTTGGCGGGGGGCACAGATACGCAGTATTTT.

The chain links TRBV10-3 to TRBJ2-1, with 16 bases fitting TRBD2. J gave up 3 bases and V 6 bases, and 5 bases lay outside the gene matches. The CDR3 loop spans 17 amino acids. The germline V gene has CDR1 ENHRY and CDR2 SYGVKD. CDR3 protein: CAIRTGTSGGVYNEQFF. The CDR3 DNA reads TGTGCCATCAGGACCGGGACTAGCGGGGGGGTCTACAATGAGCAGTTCTTC.

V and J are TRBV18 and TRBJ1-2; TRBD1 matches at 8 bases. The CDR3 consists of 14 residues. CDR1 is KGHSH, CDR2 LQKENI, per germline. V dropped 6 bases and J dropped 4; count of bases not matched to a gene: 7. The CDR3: CASSRTGSGYGYTF. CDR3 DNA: TGTGCCAGCTCCCGGACAGGGTCAGGCTATGGCTACACCTTC.

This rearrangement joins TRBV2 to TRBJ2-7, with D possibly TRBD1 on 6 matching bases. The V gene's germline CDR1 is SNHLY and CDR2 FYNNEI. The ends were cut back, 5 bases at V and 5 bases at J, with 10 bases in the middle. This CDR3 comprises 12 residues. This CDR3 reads CASSYNRDEQYF. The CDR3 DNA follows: TGTGCCAGCAGTTATAACAGGGACGAGCAGTACTTC.

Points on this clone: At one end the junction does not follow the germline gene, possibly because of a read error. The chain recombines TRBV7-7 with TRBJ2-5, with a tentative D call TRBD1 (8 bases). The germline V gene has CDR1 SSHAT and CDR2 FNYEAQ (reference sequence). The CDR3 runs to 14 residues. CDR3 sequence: CASSWTGRGETQYF. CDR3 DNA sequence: TGTGCTAGCAGCTGGACAGGGCGGGGGGAGACCCAGTACTTC. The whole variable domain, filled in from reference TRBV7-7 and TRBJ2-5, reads GAGVSQSPRYKVTKRGQDVTLRCDPISSHATLYWYQQALGQGPEFLTYFNYEAQPDKSGLPSDRFSAERPEGSISTLTIQRTEQRDSAMYRCASSWTGRGETQYFGPGTRLLVL.

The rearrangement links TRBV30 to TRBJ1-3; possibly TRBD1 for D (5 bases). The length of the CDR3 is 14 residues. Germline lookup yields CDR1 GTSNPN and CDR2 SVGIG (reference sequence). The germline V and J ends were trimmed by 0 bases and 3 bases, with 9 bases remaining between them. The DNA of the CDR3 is TGTGCCTGGAGTGTAGACAGCCGTGGAAACACCATATATTTT. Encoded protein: CAWSVDSRGNTIYF.

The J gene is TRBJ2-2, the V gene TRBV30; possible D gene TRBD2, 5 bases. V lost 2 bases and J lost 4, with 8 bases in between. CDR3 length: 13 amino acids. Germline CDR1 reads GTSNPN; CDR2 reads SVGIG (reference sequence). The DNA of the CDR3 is TGTGCCTGGAGTTTAGGGAGCACCGGGGAGCTGTTTTTT. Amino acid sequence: CAWSLGSTGELFF.

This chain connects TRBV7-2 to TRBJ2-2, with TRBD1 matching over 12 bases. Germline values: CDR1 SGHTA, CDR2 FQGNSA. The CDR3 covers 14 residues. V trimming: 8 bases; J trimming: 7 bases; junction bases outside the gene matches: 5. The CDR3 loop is CASGGQGAVGELFF. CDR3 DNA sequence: TGTGCCAGCGGGGGACAGGGGGCGGTCGGGGAGCTGTTTTTT.